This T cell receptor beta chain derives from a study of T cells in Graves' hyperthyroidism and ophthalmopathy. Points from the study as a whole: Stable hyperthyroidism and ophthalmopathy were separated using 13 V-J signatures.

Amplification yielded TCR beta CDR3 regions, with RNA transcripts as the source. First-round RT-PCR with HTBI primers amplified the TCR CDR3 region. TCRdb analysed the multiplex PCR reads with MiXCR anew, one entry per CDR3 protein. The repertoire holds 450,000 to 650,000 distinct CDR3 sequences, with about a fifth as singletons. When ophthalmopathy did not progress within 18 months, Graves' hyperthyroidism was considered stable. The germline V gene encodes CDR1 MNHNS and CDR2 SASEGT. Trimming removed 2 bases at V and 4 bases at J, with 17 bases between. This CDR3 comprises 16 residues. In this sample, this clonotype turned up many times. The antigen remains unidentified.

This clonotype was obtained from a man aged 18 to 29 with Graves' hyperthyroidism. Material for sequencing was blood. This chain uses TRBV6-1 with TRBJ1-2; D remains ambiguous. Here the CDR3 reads CASSELEGANSYGYTF. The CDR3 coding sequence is TGTGCCAGCAGTGAATTAGAGGGCGCAAATTCCTATGGCTACACCTTC.